Following are 14 T cell receptor beta chains from one sample sequenced in a study of beta chain features in type 1 diabetes. Study-wide findings and caveats: All four CD4+ subsets of Type 1 diabetes patients contained TCRB CDR3s that were moderately but significantly shorter.

The study reverse transcribed the entire isolated RNA, so it sequenced expressed TCRB transcripts. Profiled with immunoSEQ multiplex PCR; TCRdb holds only in-frame clones, not every one. The sample includes under 400,000 clones, roughly 12% of them seen just once. No antigen has been identified for these receptors. Sequenced sample: naive CD4+ T cells from blood. All receptors come from a young woman with type 1 diabetes.

This clone occurred a few times. The chain recombines TRBV19 with TRBJ2-5; 9 positions match TRBD1. CDR1 LNHDA and CDR2 SQIVND come from the germline V gene (reference sequence). The CDR3 has 13 amino acids. After removal of 6 bases from V and 4 bases from J, the junction contained 3 bases not matched to a gene. Here the CDR3 reads CASRRTGAETQYF. CDR3 bases: TGTGCCAGTAGGAGGACAGGGGCAGAGACCCAGTACTTC.

The chain employs TRBV5-6 and TRBJ1-5; a weak D match, TRBD1 (6 bases). Germline values: CDR1 SGHDT, CDR2 YYEEEE. The CDR3 length is 16 residues. Trimming shortened V by 3 bases and J by 7 bases, and 20 bases separated the two germline ends. In DNA form, the CDR3 reads TGTGCCAGCAGCTCTCGCTTGGGGGGGCTGGGGCAGCCCCAGCATTTT. It translates to CASSSRLGGLGQPQHF.

This clone has just a few counts. The V and J genes are TRBV5-1 and TRBJ2-7; D possibly corresponds to TRBD2 (6 bases). V lost 4 bases and J lost 3, with 17 bases in between. Germline-derived CDR1 and CDR2 are SGHRS and YFSETQ. The CDR3 spans 15 residues. The CDR3 DNA sequence: TGCGCCAGCAGCGACCCCCCCGGGGGAAGCTACGAGCAGTACTTC. It translates to CASSDPPGGSYEQYF.

The chain links TRBV6-6 to TRBJ1-2, with D tentatively TRBD1 (5 bases). Germline V gene data show CDR1 as MNHNY and CDR2 as SVGAGI (reference sequence). There are 15 residues in the CDR3. The V and J ends lost 2 bases and 0 bases respectively, with 10 bases between them. CDR3: CASSYTTETNYGYTF. Written as DNA, the CDR3 is TGTGCCAGCAGTTACACGACAGAGACTAACTATGGCTACACCTTC.

This clone was recorded a few times. This chain links TRBV9 with TRBJ1-1; D may be TRBD1 (5 bases). Trimming took off 4 bases at V and 0 bases at J, with 13 bases between the two ends. Per germline, CDR1 SGDLS and CDR2 YYNGEE. The CDR3 length is 15 residues. Here the CDR3 DNA reads TGTGCCAGCAGCACACGACAGAGAATGAACACTGAAGCTTTCTTT. Its protein product is CASSTRQRMNTEAFF.

This chain links TRBV2 with TRBJ1-6; D is perhaps TRBD1 (5 bases). Germline loops: CDR1 SNHLY, CDR2 FYNNEI. The CDR3 covers 13 residues. V was shortened by 10 bases and J by 9 bases, with 16 bases between the two germline ends. CDR3 in amino acids: CANQQGGVSPLHF. CDR3 sequence (DNA): TGTGCCAACCAGCAGGGAGGAGTTTCACCCCTCCACTTT. Combining the CDR3 with reference TRBV2 and TRBJ1-6 gives the whole variable domain EPEVTQTPSHQVTQMGQEVILRCVPISNHLYFYWYRQILGQKVEFLVSFYNNEISEKSEIFDDQFSVERPDGSNFTLKIRSTKLEDSAMYFCANQQGGVSPLHFGNGTRLTVT.

The sample holds a few counts of this clone. This chain joins TRBV6-1 and TRBJ2-5, with 10 bases lining up with TRBD2. Germline-derived CDR1 and CDR2 are MNHNS and SASEGT. This CDR3 has 15 amino acids. Trimming removed 6 bases from V and 5 bases from J; junction bases left unmatched: 9. DNA for the CDR3: TGTGCCAGCAGAGGAGCGGGGGGGCCTGTGGAGACCCAGTACTTC. Translating gives CASRGAGGPVETQYF.

J is TRBJ1-2 and V is TRBV4-1; 7 bases align to TRBD1. The CDR3 has 13 residues. V lost 0 bases to trimming and J lost 8 bases; unmatched junction nucleotides: 3. Germline CDR1 and CDR2: MGHRA and YSYEKL. The chain's CDR3 is CASSQETGLGYTF. In nucleotides, the CDR3 is TGCGCCAGCAGCCAAGAGACAGGGCTCGGCTACACCTTC.

DNA of the CDR3: TGTGCCAGCAGCCAGGGGCGGGACACCGGGGAGCTGTTTTTT. It yields the protein CASSQGRDTGELFF. The chain is built from TRBV7-9 and TRBJ2-2, with D maybe TRBD1 (6 bases). Germline V lookup: CDR1 SEHNR, CDR2 FQNEAQ (reference sequence). V lost 5 bases, J lost 3 bases, and 10 bases lay in between. The CDR3 totals 14 residues.

This chain uses TRBV5-6 with TRBJ2-1; TRBD2 aligns across 13 bases. The CDR3 is 15 amino acids. Germline V gives CDR1 SGHDT, CDR2 YYEEEE. The V and J ends lost 5 bases and 8 bases, in that order; junction bases with no gene match: 7. For the CDR3, the DNA is TGTGCCAGCAGTTTACTAGCGGGGGGGCCCCATGAGCAGTTCTTC. Its translation: CASSLLAGGPHEQFF.

This clone was counted only a few times. J is TRBJ2-4 and V is TRBV2; D possibly corresponds to TRBD1 (6 bases). This CDR3 has 12 residues. V gave up 6 bases and J gave up 9 bases, with 12 bases separating them. Germline V lookup: CDR1 SNHLY, CDR2 FYNNEI. The CDR3 DNA is TGTGCCAGCAGGGCGCTAGGGGGCATTCAGTACTTC. Translation gives CASRALGGIQYF. Full variable domain (missing parts from reference TRBV2 and TRBJ2-4): EPEVTQTPSHQVTQMGQEVILRCVPISNHLYFYWYRQILGQKVEFLVSFYNNEISEKSEIFDDQFSVERPDGSNFTLKIRSTKLEDSAMYFCASRALGGIQYFGAGTRLSVL.

This clone has only a few counts. The chain carries TRBV15 and TRBJ1-2; D unclear. Germline loops: CDR1 LNHNV, CDR2 YYDKDF (reference sequence). The CDR3 contains 16 residues. Trimming took 1 base from V and 3 from J, leaving 15 bases between them. The CDR3 sequence is CATSRGEGSRYYGYTF. CDR3 nucleotides: TGTGCCACCAGCAGAGGAGAGGGATCCCGCTACTATGGCTACACCTTC.

The CDR3: CAWSPPGLSNQPQHF. The CDR3 nucleotides read TGTGCCTGGAGTCCCCCGGGACTGAGCAATCAGCCCCAGCATTTT. The V gene is TRBV30, the J gene TRBJ1-5; D might be TRBD1 (5 bases). The V gene's germline CDR1 is GTSNPN and CDR2 SVGIG (reference sequence). Trimming shortened V by 2 bases and J by 1 base, and 12 bases separated the two germline ends. The CDR3 is made up of 15 amino acids.

This clone came up a few times. The gene calls are TRBV13 and TRBJ2-5; possibly TRBD2 for D (5 bases). Germline V CDR1 and CDR2: PRHDT, FYEKMQ (reference sequence). This CDR3 spans 14 amino acids. Trimming pared 5 bases from V and 5 bases from J, leaving 15 bases between. CDR3 sequence (DNA): TGTGCCAGCAGCAAAGTGTCTAGCTCTGAGACCCAGTACTTC. Translated, it gives CASSKVSSSETQYF. Combining the CDR3 with reference TRBV13 and TRBJ2-5 gives the whole variable domain AAGVIQSPRHLIKEKRETATLKCYPIPRHDTVYWYQQGPGQDPQFLISFYEKMQSDKGSIPDRFSAQQFSDYHSELNMSSLELGDSALYFCASSKVSSSETQYFGPGTRLLVL.